These 22 T cell receptor beta chains were all obtained from the same sample, sequenced in a study of blood T cells in healthy people across ages. Primed by a sample-barcoded 5' primer and a J-beta primer mix, a second PCR proceeded for about 6 to 12 cycles. MiXCR was run by TCRdb on the 5' RACE reads, yielding one entry per CDR3 protein. The sample includes some 1,800,000 distinct CDR3 sequences, 30% to 40% of them seen just once. The sequenced material came from blood. Receptor source: a human donor in good health.

This clonotype came up a few times. The gene calls are TRBV2 and TRBJ1-2; D gene unclear. CDR1 SNHLY and CDR2 FYNNEI come from the germline V gene. The CDR3 length is 12 residues. The germline V and J ends were trimmed by 4 bases and 4 bases, with 7 bases remaining between them. CDR3 nucleotide sequence: TGTGCCAGCAGTGGCAGGCTCTATGGCTACACCTTC. Protein: CASSGRLYGYTF.

In the case of this clonotype: Germline is not matched at one junction end, which may reflect a read error. The rearrangement links TRBV18 to TRBJ2-3, with D possibly being TRBD2 (6 bases). Germline V gives CDR1 KGHSH, CDR2 LQKENI. This CDR3 spans 14 amino acids. The CDR3 nucleotides read TGTACCAGCTCATGGGAGGATACCGCTGATACGCAGTATTTT. Protein sequence: CTSSWEDTADTQYF.

The chain joins TRBV7-2 to TRBJ2-4; TRBD2 matches at 8 bases. The assigned J gene may be wrong: the sequence end matches TRBJ2-5 better. Germline lookup yields CDR1 SGHTA and CDR2 FQGNSA. The CDR3 runs 15 residues. CDR3 in amino acids: CASSPNGGGGETQYF. The CDR3, as DNA: TGTGCCAGCAGCCCTAACGGGGGGGGCGGTGAGACCCAGTACTTC.

The J gene is TRBJ2-7, the V gene TRBV7-2; D remains unclear. The CDR3 totals 15 residues. The germline V and J ends were trimmed by 2 bases and 2 bases, with 13 bases remaining between them. Germline-derived CDR1 and CDR2 are SGHTA and FQGNSA. The CDR3 DNA reads TGTGCCAGCAGCTTACTGCCACTTCTGACCTACGAGCAGTACTTC. Its protein is CASSLLPLLTYEQYF.

This sequence joins TRBV18 and TRBJ1-1; no clear D gene. V was trimmed by 1 base and J by 1 base, leaving 7 bases between them. The CDR3 sequence is 14 residues long. Germline V gene sequence: CDR1 KGHSH, CDR2 LQKENI. The CDR3 nucleotides read TGTGCCAGCTCACCACGGGCGGCGAACACTGAAGCTTTCTTT. This codes for CASSPRAANTEAFF.

Only a few counts were recorded for this clonotype. The chain uses TRBV12-3 or TRBV12-4 and TRBJ2-5; D is undetermined. The CDR3 is 13 amino acids. V gave up 7 bases and J gave up 2 bases, with 11 bases separating them. The CDR3: CASTKWGQETQYF. CDR3 in DNA: TGTGCCAGCACCAAATGGGGACAAGAGACCCAGTACTTC.

The rearrangement joins TRBV18 to TRBJ2-7; no definite D call. The ends were cut back, 0 bases at V and 3 bases at J, with 30 bases in the middle. CDR3 length equals 21 residues. CDR1 and CDR2 from the germline V gene are KGHSH and LQKENI. Here the CDR3 DNA reads TGTGCCAGCTCACCACCGGGGTTGGCGGTCGATACTCCAAATACCTACTACGAGCAGTACTTC. It encodes CASSPPGLAVDTPNTYYEQYF.

This clonotype was observed a handful of times. The V and J genes are TRBV6-2 or TRBV6-3 and TRBJ1-2; D gene ambiguous. CDR3 length: 14 residues. Germline assignment: CDR1 MNHEY and CDR2 SVGEGT. The germline V and J ends were trimmed by 1 base and 1 base, with 7 bases remaining between them. Here the CDR3 reads CASSYWADNYGYTF. The CDR3 DNA reads as TGTGCCAGCAGTTACTGGGCGGATAACTATGGCTACACCTTC.

V usage is TRBV10-3 and J usage is TRBJ1-1, with D perhaps matching TRBD1 (5 bases). The CDR3 extends over 13 amino acids. Trimming shortened V by 6 bases and J by 4 bases, and 12 bases separated the two germline ends. The V gene's germline CDR1 is ENHRY and CDR2 SYGVKD. CDR3 sequence: CAISQQEGTEAFF. DNA of the CDR3: TGTGCCATCAGCCAACAGGAGGGCACTGAAGCTTTCTTT.

As concerns this clonotype: This may come from a read error, since a much larger clone is one base off. The V and J genes are TRBV29-1 and TRBJ2-5; D is ambiguous. The CDR3 has 12 amino acids. Germline CDR1 is SQVTM and CDR2 is ANQGSEA. The V end lost 3 bases, the J end lost 11 bases, and 16 bases lay between the germline ends. The CDR3 spells CSVEGRVDGQYF. In DNA, the CDR3 is TGCAGCGTTGAGGGTAGGGTAGATGGGCAGTACTTC.

V usage is TRBV5-1 and J usage is TRBJ1-6; 8 bases agree with TRBD1. The CDR3 totals 17 residues. Germline V lookup: CDR1 SGHRS, CDR2 YFSETQ. V dropped 3 bases and J dropped 6; count of bases not matched to a gene: 11. The CDR3 sequence is CASSSISQGALNSPLHF. CDR3 DNA: TGCGCCAGCAGCTCCATATCTCAGGGGGCGCTTAATTCACCCCTCCACTTT. The entire variable domain, with the rest obtained from reference TRBV5-1 and TRBJ1-6, is as follows: KAGVTQTPRYLIKTRGQQVTLSCSPISGHRSVSWYQQTPGQGLQFLFEYFSETQRNKGNFPGRFSGRQFSNSRSEMNVSTLELGDSALYLCASSSISQGALNSPLHFGNGTRLTVT.

The rearrangement uses TRBV29-1 and TRBJ1-1, with D possibly TRBD1 on 6 matching bases. The V gene lost 4 bases and the J gene lost 9 bases, with 21 bases spanning the gap. CDR3 size: 14 residues. The germline V gene encodes CDR1 SQVTM and CDR2 ANQGSEA. DNA of the CDR3: TGCAGCGTTGTTCCTACGTCAGGGGTTTTTCAAGCTTTCTTT. It codes for CSVVPTSGVFQAFF.

The rearrangement uses TRBV9 and TRBJ1-5; 8 positions agree with TRBD1. V lost 3 bases to trimming and J lost 3 bases; unmatched junction nucleotides: 5. This CDR3 spans 15 amino acids. From germline, CDR1 is SGDLS and CDR2 YYNGEE. CDR3 in amino acids: CASSATGGVNQPQHF. The CDR3 DNA reads TGTGCCAGCAGCGCTACAGGGGGTGTCAATCAGCCCCAGCATTTT.

This chain uses TRBV4-1 with TRBJ2-3; 15 nucleotides agree with TRBD2. The V gene end was trimmed by 4 bases and the J gene end by 9 bases; junction bases not matched to a gene: 8. The CDR3 length is 16 residues. Per the germline V gene, CDR1 is MGHRA and CDR2 is YSYEKL. The CDR3 loop is CASSRGLAGGVGTQYF. CDR3 nucleotides: TGCGCCAGCAGCCGCGGACTAGCGGGGGGGGTAGGAACGCAGTATTTT.

The rearrangement joins TRBV29-1 to TRBJ2-3; D may be TRBD1 (6 bases). Germline lookup yields CDR1 SQVTM and CDR2 ANQGSEA. This CDR3 spans 15 amino acids. V was trimmed by 7 bases and J by 4 bases, leaving 21 bases between them. Here the CDR3 reads CSARQEPEPSDTQYF. The CDR3 coding sequence is TGCAGCGCCCGACAGGAACCTGAACCCTCAGATACGCAGTATTTT.

The chain employs TRBV29-1 and TRBJ1-1; 8 bases are a match to TRBD1. Germline V gene lookup returns CDR1 SQVTM and CDR2 ANQGSEA. This CDR3 contains 15 residues. J lost 4 bases, V lost 7 bases, and 14 bases had no gene match. The CDR3 coding sequence is TGCAGCGCTGCAGGGGGCTGGGGTATGAGCACTGAAGCTTTCTTT. It encodes CSAAGGWGMSTEAFF.

A single count supports this clonotype. The gene calls are TRBV2 and TRBJ2-1; D perhaps matches TRBD2 (5 bases). The germline V gene encodes CDR1 SNHLY and CDR2 FYNNEI. This CDR3 has 17 amino acids. With 0 bases removed from V and 4 bases from J, the gap between germline ends came to 16 bases. The CDR3 here is CASSEALGRARYNEQFF. As DNA, the CDR3 is TGTGCCAGCAGTGAAGCCCTTGGGCGGGCACGTTACAATGAGCAGTTCTTC. The full variable domain, its missing parts supplied by reference TRBV2 and TRBJ2-1, is EPEVTQTPSHQVTQMGQEVILRCVPISNHLYFYWYRQILGQKVEFLVSFYNNEISEKSEIFDDQFSVERPDGSNFTLKIRSTKLEDSAMYFCASSEALGRARYNEQFFGPGTRLTVL.

The chain links TRBV6-2 or TRBV6-3 to TRBJ1-1; weak D call: TRBD1 (5 bases). Germline V gene data show CDR1 as MNHEY and CDR2 as SVGEGT. The CDR3 is made up of 15 amino acids. V lost 2 bases and J lost 1, with 11 bases in between. The CDR3 reads CASSYGGAANTEAFF. CDR3 coding DNA: TGTGCCAGCAGTTACGGTGGGGCGGCGAACACTGAAGCTTTCTTT.

This rearrangement joins TRBV7-3 to TRBJ2-3; D perhaps matches TRBD1 (5 bases). The length of the CDR3 is 14 residues. From germline, CDR1 is SGHTA and CDR2 FQGTGA. The V gene lost 5 bases and the J gene lost 4 bases, with 13 bases spanning the gap. DNA of the CDR3: TGTGCCAGCAGCGCGGCACAGGACCCAGATACGCAGTATTTT. Its translation: CASSAAQDPDTQYF. The full variable domain, completed using reference TRBV7-3 and TRBJ2-3, is GAGVSQTPSNKVTEKGKYVELRCDPISGHTALYWYRQSLGQGPEFLIYFQGTGAADDSGLPNDRFFAVRPEGSVSTLKIQRTERGDSAVYLCASSAAQDPDTQYFGPGTRLTVL.

V and J are TRBV7-2 and TRBJ1-2; D is unclear. Trimming removed 10 bases at V and 0 bases at J, with 12 bases between. CDR1 SGHTA and CDR2 FQGNSA come from the germline V gene. The CDR3 has 13 residues. CDR3 amino acids: CAIRTRANYGYTF. CDR3 nucleotide sequence: TGTGCCATACGAACCAGAGCTAACTATGGCTACACCTTC. Looking up the rest from reference TRBV7-2 and TRBJ1-2 gives the full variable domain: GAGVSQSPSNKVTEKGKDVELRCDPISGHTALYWYRQSLGQGLEFLIYFQGNSAPDKSGLPSDRFSAERTGGSVSTLTIQRTQQEDSAVYLCAIRTRANYGYTFGSGTRLTVV.

The chain combines TRBV7-2 with TRBJ1-4; D is possibly TRBD1 (6 bases). CDR3 length: 15 residues. Per germline, CDR1 SGHTA and CDR2 FQGNSA. Trimming removed 3 bases from V and 8 bases from J, with 16 bases in between. In DNA form, the CDR3 reads TGTGCCAGCAGCTTCGAGGGGGGGCGATGGGAAAAACTGTTTTTT. Protein sequence: CASSFEGGRWEKLFF.

This chain uses TRBV5-1 with TRBJ1-2, with D tentatively TRBD1 (6 bases). Trimming left V 2 bases short and J 1 base short, with 12 bases between. The CDR3 has 15 amino acids. Germline lookup yields CDR1 SGHRS and CDR2 YFSETQ. Written as DNA, the CDR3 is TGCGCCAGCAGCTTTGATCCAGGGGTTAACTATGGCTACACCTTC. Its protein product is CASSFDPGVNYGYTF.